Presented here are 9 T cell receptor beta chains from one specimen sequenced in a study of T cell repertoires in cytomegalovirus infection. TCRdb called the reads again in MiXCR, with one record for every CDR3 protein. The table records about 920,000 distinct CDR3 sequences, approximately 31% of them present only once. The antigens of these receptors remain unknown. Sample: cultured CD8+ T cells from PBMCs, taken from culture after CMV antigen stimulation. The receptors here all came from a human donor in good health (CMV status not recorded). Some clones in this sample may be carry-over from other donors' samples.

The chain combines TRBV20-1 with TRBJ2-7; D is perhaps TRBD1 (6 bases). V was shortened by 2 bases and J by 1 base, with 12 bases between the two germline ends. The length of the CDR3 is 14 residues. Looked up from germline, CDR1 is DFQATT and CDR2 is SNEGSKA (reference sequence). The CDR3 is CSARSDRISYEQYV. The CDR3 region has the DNA TGCAGTGCTAGATCGGACAGAATATCCTACGAGCAGTACGTC.

The rearrangement joins TRBV6-1 to TRBJ2-7; D is possibly TRBD2 (6 bases). Trimming removed 6 bases at V and 3 bases at J, with 15 bases between. This CDR3 has 14 amino acids. Germline CDR1 MNHNS, CDR2 SASEGT. CDR3 sequence reads: CASSPAVEGYEQYF. The CDR3 nucleotides read TGTGCCAGCAGCCCCGCGGTGGAGGGCTACGAGCAGTACTTC.

Many counts were recorded for this clonotype. The chain carries TRBV7-6 and TRBJ2-2; weak D call: TRBD2 (5 bases). V lost 8 bases, J lost 0 bases, and 16 bases lay in between. Germline lookup yields CDR1 SGHVS and CDR2 FNYEAQ. The CDR3 is 16 amino acids. This CDR3 is CASAQSATTNTGELFF. CDR3 bases: TGTGCCAGCGCACAATCCGCGACTACGAACACCGGGGAGCTGTTTTTT.

The chain recombines TRBV27 with TRBJ2-1, with 8 bases matching TRBD2. J gave up 0 bases and V 3 bases, and 4 bases lay outside the gene matches. This CDR3 is 16 amino acids long. CDR1 is MNHEY and CDR2 is SMNVEV in the germline V gene (reference sequence). The CDR3 DNA reads TGTGCCAGCAGTTTTATCGGGGGGGTCTCCTACAATGAGCAGTTCTTC. It codes for CASSFIGGVSYNEQFF.

V is TRBV5-1 and J is TRBJ1-1; the match to TRBD1 covers 8 bases. This CDR3 has 15 amino acids. V trimming: 4 bases; J trimming: 6 bases; junction bases outside the gene matches: 11. Germline V gene sequence: CDR1 SGHRS, CDR2 YFSETQ. The CDR3 DNA sequence: TGCGCCAGCAGCGCTACTCAGGGGGCCGGGTCTGAAGCTTTCTTT. Translated, it gives CASSATQGAGSEAFF.

The chain joins TRBV11-1 to TRBJ1-2; D not resolved. This CDR3 contains 13 residues. The V gene lost 3 bases and the J gene lost 3 bases, with 8 bases spanning the gap. Germline CDR1 SGHAT, CDR2 FQDESV (reference sequence). For the CDR3, the DNA is TGTGCCAGCAGCTTTGACGAATACTATGGCTACACCTTC. It yields the protein CASSFDEYYGYTF. Drawing the rest from reference TRBV11-1 and TRBJ1-2, the complete variable domain is EAEVAQSPRYKITEKSQAVAFWCDPISGHATLYWYRQILGQGPELLVQFQDESVVDDSQLPKDRFSAERLKGVDSTLKIQPAELGDSAMYLCASSFDEYYGYTFGSGTRLTVV.

J is TRBJ2-7 and V is TRBV7-9, with 8 bases fitting TRBD2. J was trimmed by 3 bases and V by 5 bases; bases with no gene match: 6. This CDR3 comprises 14 residues. The V gene's germline CDR1 is SEHNR and CDR2 FQNEAQ (reference sequence). CDR3 sequence: CASSVLAGGYEQYF. The CDR3 region has the DNA TGTGCCAGCAGCGTACTCGCGGGGGGCTACGAGCAGTACTTC. The whole variable domain, filled in from reference TRBV7-9 and TRBJ2-7, reads DTGVSQNPRHKITKRGQNVTFRCDPISEHNRLYWYRQTLGQGPEFLTYFQNEAQLEKSRLLSDRFSAERPKGSFSTLEIQRTEQGDSAMYLCASSVLAGGYEQYFGPGTRLTVT.

The chain joins TRBV7-6 to TRBJ1-1, with 7 nucleotides matching TRBD1. The ends lost 10 bases at V and 7 bases at J; junction bases unmatched: 21. The CDR3 is made up of 16 amino acids. Germline values: CDR1 SGHVS, CDR2 FNYEAQ. The CDR3 spells CANSYHARQGLGEAFF. CDR3 DNA: TGTGCCAACAGTTACCATGCGCGACAGGGTTTGGGTGAAGCTTTCTTT.

The gene calls are TRBV6-2 or TRBV6-3 and TRBJ2-3; D call uncertain. The CDR3 length is 14 residues. V lost 2 bases and J 4 bases, leaving 10 bases between the germline ends. CDR1 is MNHEY and CDR2 is SVGEGT in the germline V gene. DNA for the CDR3: TGTGCCAGCAGTTACGTTGGCCCTCCAGATACGCAGTATTTT. It specifies CASSYVGPPDTQYF.